This T cell receptor beta chain was retrieved from a study of vaccination effects on CD4 cells after COVID-19. Study in general: Early and late post-vaccination samples came from three convalescent patients.

Having been cultured for around ten days, the cells underwent CD4+ T cell isolation. From March to December 2020, the person had a SARS-CoV-2 infection that was confirmed by PCR. It was two doses of either the BNT162b2 or mRNA-1273 vaccine that participants received. Clones were sequenced by immunoSEQ multiplex PCR, and TCRdb holds only the in-frame ones, with some missing. This sample has roughly 51,000 clones; about 76% occur once, and the top ten carry about 5.4%. In regard to this clone: The antigen is not known.

CDR3 length: 16 residues. Germline loops: CDR1 KGHSH, CDR2 LQKENI. V gave up 3 bases and J gave up 0 bases, with 13 bases separating them. The material was CD4+ T cells from PBMCs cultured without peptide, obtained after COVID-19 vaccination. This TCR derives from a human donor who had a prior SARS-CoV-2 infection. This chain joins TRBV18 and TRBJ2-3; maybe TRBD2 (6 bases). DNA of the CDR3: TGTGCCAGCTCACCTGTAAGCGCGGGAAGCACAGATACGCAGTATTTT. It yields the protein CASSPVSAGSTDTQYF.